The 22 T cell receptor beta chains below come from one sample, sequenced in a study of identical twins. TCRdb re-analysed the 5' RACE reads in MiXCR, keeping a single row per CDR3 protein. The sample holds 520,000 or so distinct CDR3 sequences, approximately 22% seen once. These data were likewise used in another study, on T cells expressing NK-cell markers.

The source material was CD4+ T cells sorted from blood. All receptors come from a young woman in good health.

In its sample, this clonotype was seen many times. The chain is built from TRBV7-2 and TRBJ2-5; TRBD2 aligns across 10 bases. CDR1 and CDR2 (germline): SGHTA, FQGNSA. The CDR3 has 16 amino acids. The trim removed 1 base at V and 7 bases at J, leaving 9 bases unmatched. CDR3 coding DNA: TGTGCCAGCAGCTTAGGGGGACTAGCGATTTCGGTGACCCAGTACTTC. Its protein product is CASSLGGLAISVTQYF.

This clonotype is a singleton in its sample. The conserved closing phenylalanine or tryptophan is absent in this CDR3, likely reflecting a read error. V usage is TRBV12-3 or TRBV12-4 and J usage is TRBJ1-5; D not certain. Deletions cut 7 bases from V and 5 bases from J, with 12 bases between. The CDR3 extends over 13 amino acids. The CDR3 bases are TGTGCCAGCAACGTCGGGTTCTATCAGCCCCAGCATGTT. It translates to CASNVGFYQPQHV.

This clonotype was detected a few times. The rearrangement joins TRBV7-6 to TRBJ2-5; D might be TRBD2 (5 bases). The CDR3 spans 15 residues. Deletions cut 2 bases from V and 5 bases from J, with 15 bases between. Germline V lookup: CDR1 SGHVS, CDR2 FNYEAQ. DNA for the CDR3: TGTGCCAGCAGCTTATCCACGGGATCGTTTGAGACCCAGTACTTC. As protein: CASSLSTGSFETQYF.

This rearrangement joins TRBV20-1 to TRBJ1-1; D might be TRBD1 (6 bases). V shed 4 bases and J shed 4 bases, with 10 bases lying between them. The CDR3 contains 12 residues. Germline V gene data show CDR1 as DFQATT and CDR2 as SNEGSKA (reference sequence). DNA for the CDR3: TGCAGTGCTATAGACAGGATCACTGAAGCTTTCTTT. Encoded protein: CSAIDRITEAFF.

The chain recombines TRBV30 with TRBJ2-7; 9 nucleotides agree with TRBD2. The length of the CDR3 is 14 residues. Germline V gene sequence: CDR1 GTSNPN, CDR2 SVGIG (reference sequence). V lost 0 bases to trimming and J lost 3 bases; unmatched junction nucleotides: 3. The CDR3 region is CAWSVASGIYEQYF. The CDR3 region has the DNA TGTGCCTGGAGTGTAGCTAGCGGGATCTACGAGCAGTACTTC.

The chain recombines TRBV19 with TRBJ1-6; TRBD1 might be the D (6 bases). Deletions cut 3 bases from V and 7 bases from J, with 16 bases between. The CDR3 runs to 16 residues. Germline V gene sequence: CDR1 LNHDA, CDR2 SQIVND (reference sequence). CDR3 bases: TGTGCCAGTAGTATTCGACGGACAGATAGAAATTCACCCCTCCACTTT. Amino acids: CASSIRRTDRNSPLHF. Full variable domain (remainder filled in from reference TRBV19 and TRBJ1-6): DGGITQSPKYLFRKEGQNVTLSCEQNLNHDAMYWYRQDPGQGLRLIYYSQIVNDFQKGDIAEGYSVSREKKESFPLTVTSAQKNPTAFYLCASSIRRTDRNSPLHFGNGTRLTVT.

The sample holds many counts of this clonotype. The chain links TRBV7-9 to TRBJ2-7; no reliable D call. The CDR3 is made up of 12 amino acids. The germline gives CDR1 SEHNR, CDR2 FQNEAQ (reference sequence). Trimming shortened V by 5 bases and J by 5 bases, and 10 bases separated the two germline ends. The CDR3 sequence: CASSALGNEQYF. The CDR3 nucleotides read TGTGCCAGCAGCGCCTTAGGAAACGAGCAGTACTTC.

The chain uses TRBV11-3 and TRBJ2-1, with 11 bases matching TRBD2. The CDR3 is 21 residues long. V lost 4 bases and J lost 0; bases outside the gene matches: 17. CDR1 is SGHNT, CDR2 YENEEA, per germline. The DNA for the CDR3 is TGTGCCAGCAGCTCCAGGACTAGCGGGCCACCCCGTAAGAGCTCCTACAATGAGCAGTTCTTC. Residues: CASSSRTSGPPRKSSYNEQFF.

The V and J genes are TRBV2 and TRBJ1-6; no clear D. The CDR3 covers 14 residues. The germline V gene encodes CDR1 SNHLY and CDR2 FYNNEI. V dropped 4 bases and J dropped 4 bases, with 8 bases sitting between them. The CDR3 DNA follows: TGTGCCAGCAGTGTGACGCTTTATAATTCACCCCTCCACTTT. It yields the protein CASSVTLYNSPLHF.

This clonotype was seen many times. The chain employs TRBV20-1 and TRBJ2-1, with D unclear. From germline, CDR1 is DFQATT and CDR2 SNEGSKA (reference sequence). The V and J ends lost 5 bases and 4 bases respectively, with 9 bases between them. CDR3 length: 12 residues. The CDR3 DNA reads TGCAGTGCTGCTCGGGTTTACAATGAGCAGTTCTTC. Protein sequence: CSAARVYNEQFF.

The chain has TRBV20-1 and TRBJ2-1; 7 bases are a match to TRBD2. CDR3 length: 14 amino acids. The V and J ends lost 4 bases and 4 bases, in that order; junction bases with no gene match: 7. Germline values: CDR1 DFQATT, CDR2 SNEGSKA (reference sequence). CDR3 coding DNA: TGCAGTGCTATTTTGGGGAGGGGTTACAATGAGCAGTTCTTC. Its translation: CSAILGRGYNEQFF.

This clonotype was observed a handful of times. The chain combines TRBV25-1 with TRBJ1-2, with D tentatively TRBD1 (5 bases). The CDR3 has 15 residues. V lost 4 bases and J lost 6, with 18 bases in between. Germline V gives CDR1 MGHDK, CDR2 SYGVNS. CDR3 protein: CASSAPGTTYDGYTF. DNA for the CDR3: TGTGCCAGCAGTGCCCCCGGGACGACATACGATGGCTACACCTTC.

The chain employs TRBV19 and TRBJ2-3, with 7 positions matching TRBD2. Per germline, CDR1 LNHDA and CDR2 SQIVND (reference sequence). The CDR3 is 15 residues long. Trimming cost V 6 bases and J 7 bases; bases outside gene matches: 13. CDR3 sequence: CASSESGTRIYTQYF. CDR3 DNA: TGTGCCAGTAGCGAGAGCGGGACCCGCATATATACGCAGTATTTT.

This clonotype was seen a few times. The chain uses TRBV9 and TRBJ1-1; D gene unclear. Trimming removed 3 bases at V and 0 bases at J, with 6 bases between. Germline values: CDR1 SGDLS, CDR2 YYNGEE. The CDR3 runs to 13 residues. Here the CDR3 reads CASSGEVNTEAFF. The CDR3, as DNA: TGTGCCAGCAGCGGAGAGGTGAACACTGAAGCTTTCTTT.

The table lists this clonotype with a few counts. This chain links TRBV12-3 or TRBV12-4 with TRBJ2-3, with 8 positions matching TRBD2. The CDR3 is made up of 16 amino acids. V dropped 5 bases and J dropped 0; count of bases not matched to a gene: 7. This CDR3 reads CASSLRAGASTDTQYF. CDR3 bases: TGTGCCAGCAGTCTCAGAGCGGGAGCTAGCACAGATACGCAGTATTTT.

This chain joins TRBV2 and TRBJ2-5, with D uncertain. The CDR3 length is 11 residues. Germline V gene lookup returns CDR1 SNHLY and CDR2 FYNNEI. V lost 1 base and J lost 5, with 2 bases in between. The CDR3 sequence: CASSEGETQYF. As DNA, the CDR3 is TGTGCCAGCAGTGAAGGGGAGACCCAGTACTTC.

The J gene is TRBJ2-1, the V gene TRBV3-1; 8 bases fit TRBD2. This CDR3 region has 15 residues. The V and J ends lost 2 bases and 7 bases, in that order; junction bases with no gene match: 7. Germline values: CDR1 LGHDT, CDR2 YNNKEL (reference sequence). DNA for the CDR3: TGTGCCAGCAGCCAAATCAGCGGGGGAGTAAATGAGCAGTTCTTC. Encoded protein: CASSQISGGVNEQFF.

This clonotype was observed a few times. The chain uses TRBV5-1 and TRBJ1-1, with D possibly being TRBD1 (6 bases). CDR1 and CDR2 from the germline V gene are SGHRS and YFSETQ. The V end was cut by 4 bases, the J end by 4 bases, with 17 bases between. The CDR3 is made up of 15 amino acids. The CDR3 reads CASSPFVRGGTEAFF. DNA of the CDR3: TGCGCCAGCAGCCCCTTCGTCAGGGGAGGCACTGAAGCTTTCTTT.

This clonotype was seen many times. The chain employs TRBV2 and TRBJ2-1, with 7 bases lining up with TRBD2. Germline CDR1 reads SNHLY; CDR2 reads FYNNEI. V dropped 11 bases and J dropped 5; count of bases not matched to a gene: 3. The CDR3 length is 11 residues. The CDR3 DNA reads as TGTGCCGGGGGAGGGCACAATGAGCAGTTCTTC. Translation: CAGGGHNEQFF.

The rearrangement joins TRBV6-2 or TRBV6-3 to TRBJ2-7; D call uncertain. In germline, CDR1 is MNHEY, CDR2 SVGEGT. This CDR3 contains 14 residues. V was clipped by 4 bases and J by 2 bases, with 12 bases between them. As DNA, the CDR3 is TGTGCCAGCAGTTTCCACCTCCCCGCCTACGAGCAGTACTTC. Its translation: CASSFHLPAYEQYF.

The gene calls are TRBV2 and TRBJ2-7; no clear D. This CDR3 is 11 amino acids long. CDR1 and CDR2 (germline): SNHLY, FYNNEI. Trimming shortened V by 8 bases and J by 9 bases, and 14 bases separated the two germline ends. The CDR3 is CASGGPSAQYF. The DNA of the CDR3 is TGTGCCAGCGGTGGACCCTCAGCGCAGTACTTC.

This clonotype occurred a few times. The CDR3 bases are TGCAGTGCTAGTGGGGAGGGAAGAGGCACAGATACGCAGTATTTT. This encodes CSASGEGRGTDTQYF. The chain couples TRBV20-1 to TRBJ2-3, with 7 bases matching TRBD2. The CDR3 totals 15 residues. The J segment lost 1 base and the V segment lost 3 bases, leaving 7 bases of the junction unmatched. The germline V gene encodes CDR1 DFQATT and CDR2 SNEGSKA (reference sequence).